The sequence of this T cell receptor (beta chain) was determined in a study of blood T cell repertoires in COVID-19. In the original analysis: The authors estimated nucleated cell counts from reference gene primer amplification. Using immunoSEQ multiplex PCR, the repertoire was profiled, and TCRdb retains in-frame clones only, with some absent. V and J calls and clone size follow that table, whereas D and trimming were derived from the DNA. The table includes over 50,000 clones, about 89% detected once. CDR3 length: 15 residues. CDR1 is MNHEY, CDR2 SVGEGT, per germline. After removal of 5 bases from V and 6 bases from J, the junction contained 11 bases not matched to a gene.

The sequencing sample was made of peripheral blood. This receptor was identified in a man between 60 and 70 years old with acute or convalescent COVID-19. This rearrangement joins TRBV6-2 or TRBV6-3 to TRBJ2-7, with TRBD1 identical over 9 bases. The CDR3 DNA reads TGTGCCAGCAGTCGTCCGGGACAGGGAATATCCGAGCAGTACTTC. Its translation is CASSRPGQGISEQYF.